Following are 14 T cell receptor beta chains from one sample sequenced in a study of graft-versus-host responses after intestinal transplantation. Measured with immunoSEQ multiplex PCR; TCRdb has only the in-frame clones, and not every one. Counted here are about 4,500 clones, 25% to 30% occurring once; the ten biggest clones make up 7.9%. The sample in question was alloreactive CD4+ T cells from a mixed lymphocyte reaction culture, obtained before transplantation. Subset here: CFSE-low proliferating T cells sorted from approximately 6-day pre-transplant mixed lymphocyte reaction (GvH or HvG direction). The receptors were gathered from a human patient who was an organ donor for intestinal transplantation.

The V gene is TRBV10-1, the J gene TRBJ1-6; no firm D call. This CDR3 region has 12 residues. V shed 2 bases and J shed 15 bases, with 11 bases lying between them. Germline values: CDR1 WNHNN, CDR2 SYGVQD (reference sequence). The CDR3 reads CASSEDRVNLHF. The CDR3 bases are TGCGCCAGCAGTGAGGATAGGGTAAACCTCCACTTT.

This chain connects TRBV6-6 to TRBJ1-1; the D is unclear. The V gene lost 4 bases and the J gene lost 7 bases, with 13 bases spanning the gap. The CDR3 loop spans 13 amino acids. Germline V gives CDR1 MNHNY, CDR2 SVGAGI (reference sequence). The CDR3 sequence is CASSSPSSSEAFF. DNA of the CDR3: TGTGCCAGCAGTTCGCCGTCAAGTAGTGAAGCTTTCTTT.

This clone is labeled medium-sized (0.01 to 0.1%). The chain couples TRBV5-6 to TRBJ2-3; 11 nucleotides agree with TRBD2. Per the germline V gene, CDR1 is SGHDT and CDR2 is YYEEEE. Trimming cost V 2 bases and J 6 bases; bases outside gene matches: 2. This CDR3 comprises 14 residues. CDR3 sequence reads: CASSFSGGADTQYF. For the CDR3, the DNA is TGTGCCAGCAGCTTTAGCGGGGGGGCGGATACGCAGTATTTT.

The gene calls are TRBV10-2 and TRBJ1-1; TRBD1 agrees at 9 bases. The ends lost 7 bases at V and 6 bases at J; junction bases unmatched: 6. This CDR3 contains 13 residues. The germline gives CDR1 WSHSY, CDR2 SAAADI. The CDR3 reads CASMRTGEAEAFF. CDR3 bases: TGCGCCAGCATGAGGACAGGGGAGGCTGAAGCTTTCTTT.

This clone ranks as medium-sized. J is TRBJ2-3 and V is TRBV6-4, with 10 bases identical to TRBD2. This CDR3 has 15 residues. Per the germline V gene, CDR1 is MRHNA and CDR2 is SNTAGT. Germline trimming cut 2 bases from V and 2 bases from J; bases unmatched to any gene: 1. The CDR3: CASSDSGGATDTQYF. In DNA, the CDR3 is TGTGCCAGCAGTGACAGCGGGGGGGCCACAGATACGCAGTATTTT.

This clone ranks as medium-sized. The V and J genes are TRBV30 and TRBJ2-2; D is unclear. The CDR3 consists of 15 residues. Trimming removed 0 bases from V and 1 base from J, with 9 bases in between. Looked up from germline, CDR1 is GTSNPN and CDR2 is SVGIG (reference sequence). CDR3 coding DNA: TGTGCCTGGAGTGTACTGAACAGGAACACCGGGGAGCTGTTTTTT. Its protein product is CAWSVLNRNTGELFF.

CDR3 DNA: TGTGCCAGCAGCCCAGAAAGAGGGACAGGGGTCTATGGCTACACCTTC. Protein: CASSPERGTGVYGYTF. The chain employs TRBV9 and TRBJ1-2; 10 bases agree with TRBD1. Per the germline V gene, CDR1 is SGDLS and CDR2 is YYNGEE. V lost 4 bases to trimming and J lost 4 bases; unmatched junction nucleotides: 10. CDR3 length equals 16 residues. The entire variable domain, with the rest obtained from reference TRBV9 and TRBJ1-2, is as follows: DSGVTQTPKHLITATGQRVTLRCSPRSGDLSVYWYQQSLDQGLQFLIQYYNGEERAKGNILERFSAQQFPDLHSELNLSSLELGDSALYFCASSPERGTGVYGYTFGSGTRLTVV.

This clone was seen a few times. Here the CDR3 reads CASSVGTGATNEKLFF. For the CDR3, the DNA is TGTGCCAGCAGCGTCGGTACAGGAGCAACTAATGAAAAACTGTTTTTT. This chain uses TRBV9 with TRBJ1-4; D is perhaps TRBD1 (5 bases). This CDR3 contains 16 residues. CDR1 is SGDLS, CDR2 YYNGEE, per germline. V was cut by 2 bases and J by 0 bases, with 11 bases left in between. Full variable domain (rest looked up from reference TRBV9 and TRBJ1-4): DSGVTQTPKHLITATGQRVTLRCSPRSGDLSVYWYQQSLDQGLQFLIQYYNGEERAKGNILERFSAQQFPDLHSELNLSSLELGDSALYFCASSVGTGATNEKLFFGSGTQLSVL.

The V gene is TRBV7-3, the J gene TRBJ1-1; the match to TRBD1 covers 8 bases. CDR3 length: 14 residues. The V segment lost 3 bases and the J segment 2 bases; nucleotides outside the gene matches: 2. Per the germline V gene, CDR1 is SGHTA and CDR2 is FQGTGA. The CDR3 DNA sequence: TGTGCCAGCAGCTTCGGACAGGGAAACACTGAAGCTTTCTTT. Protein: CASSFGQGNTEAFF.

J is TRBJ2-5 and V is TRBV11-3, with TRBD2 matching 11 bases. The last part of the DNA fits TRBJ2-7 better; the J call may be wrong. Germline V CDR1 and CDR2: SGHNT, YENEEA. This CDR3 region has 15 residues. CDR3 residues: CASTVAGGSAYEQYF. The CDR3 bases are TGTGCCAGCACCGTAGCGGGGGGGTCGGCCTACGAGCAGTACTTC.

The rearrangement uses TRBV9 and TRBJ2-7; TRBD2 aligns across 10 bases. Losses at the gene ends were 0 bases for V and 0 bases for J; bases not matched to a gene: 3. The CDR3 loop spans 16 amino acids. The germline gives CDR1 SGDLS, CDR2 YYNGEE. The CDR3 here is CASSVGSGGHSYEQYF. The CDR3 region has the DNA TGTGCCAGCAGCGTAGGTAGCGGGGGGCACTCCTACGAGCAGTACTTC.

The chain couples TRBV7-3 to TRBJ1-1; D gene unclear. From germline, CDR1 is SGHTA and CDR2 FQGTGA. CDR3 length: 14 residues. Trimming removed 2 bases at V and 2 bases at J, with 9 bases between. CDR3 region: CASSLVAENTEAFF. The CDR3 region has the DNA TGTGCCAGCAGCTTAGTCGCGGAAAACACTGAAGCTTTCTTT.

V and J are TRBV9 and TRBJ2-5; 16 bases fit TRBD2. The CDR3 consists of 18 residues. Germline trimming cut 4 bases from V and 1 base from J; bases unmatched to any gene: 7. Germline-derived CDR1 and CDR2 are SGDLS and YYNGEE. Here the CDR3 reads CASSYGTSGGAFQETQYF. CDR3 nucleotide sequence: TGTGCCAGCAGCTACGGGACTAGCGGGGGGGCTTTCCAAGAGACCCAGTACTTC. The full variable domain, its missing parts supplied by reference TRBV9 and TRBJ2-5, is DSGVTQTPKHLITATGQRVTLRCSPRSGDLSVYWYQQSLDQGLQFLIQYYNGEERAKGNILERFSAQQFPDLHSELNLSSLELGDSALYFCASSYGTSGGAFQETQYFGPGTRLLVL.

This chain connects TRBV29-1 to TRBJ2-6, with unresolved D. This CDR3 is 13 amino acids long. V lost 5 bases, J lost 0 bases, and 5 bases lay in between. Germline V gene sequence: CDR1 SQVTM, CDR2 ANQGSEA. Here the CDR3 DNA reads TGCAGCGTTTATCTCTCTGGGGCCAACGTCCTGACTTTC. Translating it yields CSVYLSGANVLTF.